These T cell receptor beta chains were read from a single sample in a study of blood T cell repertoires in COVID-19. Method: immunoSEQ multiplex PCR; TCRdb's copy keeps in-frame clones and lacks some. The sample shows approximately 90,000 clones, 80% of them seen only once. The sample taken for sequencing was peripheral blood. These receptors were collected from an elderly woman with acute or convalescent COVID-19. CDR3s include the opening cysteine and the closing phenylalanine or tryptophan. D genes are given only for firm matches. Clone size appears in some rows only: once, few, many, or a class for an expanded clone.

cdr3_length d_call j_call clone_size v_call cdr3_aa cdr3_nt
15 TRBD1 TRBJ1-1 NA TRBV10-3 CAITETGGANTEAFF TGTGCCATCACTGAGACAGGGGGAGCGAACACTGAAGCTTTCTTT
13 NA TRBJ1-5 NA TRBV2 CASRGGRDQPQHF TGTGCCAGCAGAGGGGGAAGGGACCAGCCCCAGCATTTT
13 NA TRBJ2-7 NA TRBV12-3/TRBV12-4 CASRKAGAYEQYF TGTGCCAGCAGAAAAGCAGGGGCTTACGAGCAGTACTTC
15 NA TRBJ2-7 NA TRBV3-1/TRBV3-2 CASSQEGTPGHEQYF TGTGCCAGCAGCCAAGAGGGGACTCCAGGCCACGAGCAGTACTTC
16 NA TRBJ1-5 few TRBV7-2 CASSLGGQFYNQPQHF TGTGCCAGCAGCTTAGGTGGGCAGTTTTACAATCAGCCCCAGCATTTT
15 TRBD2 TRBJ2-7 NA TRBV6-6 CASSYILAGAYEQYF TGTGCCAGCAGTTACATCCTAGCGGGAGCCTACGAGCAGTACTTC
15 TRBD2 TRBJ2-7 few TRBV2 CASSPLTGGGYEQYF TGTGCCAGCAGTCCCCTCACGGGAGGGGGCTACGAGCAGTACTTC
14 NA TRBJ2-7 NA TRBV3-1/TRBV3-2 CASSQVQGRAEQYF TGTGCCAGCAGCCAAGTGCAGGGGCGCGCAGAGCAGTACTTC
13 TRBD1 TRBJ1-2 NA TRBV4-2 CASSQATGYGYTF TGTGCCAGCAGCCAAGCGACAGGGTATGGCTACACCTTC
15 NA TRBJ1-1 few TRBV7-9 CASSLVQYMNTEAFF TGTGCCAGCAGCTTAGTTCAGTACATGAACACTGAAGCTTTCTTT
17 TRBD2 TRBJ2-5 NA TRBV7-2 CASSVGNLAGQKETQYF TGTGCCAGCAGCGTAGGAAATCTAGCGGGTCAGAAAGAGACCCAGTACTTC
15 TRBD1 TRBJ2-2 NA TRBV24-1 CATSDNRGYTGELFF TGTGCCACCAGTGATAACAGGGGATACACCGGGGAGCTGTTTTTT
15 TRBD2 TRBJ2-1 once TRBV19 CASSRSGGGYNEQFF TGTGCCAGTAGTAGGAGCGGGGGGGGCTACAATGAGCAGTTCTTC
15 NA TRBJ1-4 NA TRBV19 CASSIPQSTNEKLFF TGTGCCAGTAGTATCCCACAGTCAACTAATGAAAAACTGTTTTTT
13 TRBD1 TRBJ1-5 few TRBV18 CASGQGRVQPQHF TGTGCCAGTGGACAGGGGAGGGTTCAGCCCCAGCATTTT
14 NA TRBJ1-3 NA TRBV20-1 CSASNPGAGNTIYF TGCAGTGCTAGTAACCCGGGGGCTGGAAACACCATATATTTT
14 NA TRBJ2-1 once TRBV5-1 CASSFGQIYNEQFF TGCGCCAGCAGCTTTGGGCAGATATACAATGAGCAGTTCTTC
14 TRBD2 TRBJ2-7 few TRBV3-1/TRBV3-2 CASSQRGGPYEQYF TGTGCCAGCAGCCAACGGGGGGGGCCCTACGAGCAGTACTTC
15 NA TRBJ2-5 NA TRBV7-3 CASSLTPGRQETQYF TGTGCCAGCAGCTTAACCCCCGGGAGACAAGAGACCCAGTACTTC
14 NA TRBJ1-1 once TRBV18 CASSTGHQNTEAFF TGTGCCAGCTCAACCGGACACCAGAACACTGAAGCTTTCTTT
16 TRBD1 TRBJ1-2 once TRBV6-4 CASSDSPATGLYGYTF TGTGCCAGCAGTGACTCCCCCGCGACAGGGCTCTATGGCTACACCTTC
15 NA TRBJ2-3 NA TRBV20-1 CSASSPPEGTDTQYF TGCAGTGCTAGTAGCCCGCCCGAAGGCACAGATACGCAGTATTTT
13 TRBD1 TRBJ2-1 NA TRBV7-2 CASSSRGGYEQFF TGTGCCAGCAGCTCCCGAGGGGGCTATGAGCAGTTCTTC
14 TRBD1 TRBJ1-2 NA TRBV5-1 CASSLGDRGGGYTF TGCGCCAGCAGCTTGGGGGACAGGGGTGGAGGCTACACCTTC
16 TRBD1 TRBJ1-3 few TRBV5-1 CASSPGQALSGNTIYF TGCGCCAGCAGCCCGGGACAGGCCTTATCTGGAAACACCATATATTTT
12 NA TRBJ2-5 NA TRBV11-2 CASSFSRETQYF TGTGCCAGCAGCTTCTCTAGAGAGACCCAGTACTTC
16 NA TRBJ2-1 NA TRBV6-1 CASSGRTGGTYNEQFF TGTGCCAGCAGTGGACGGACTGGCGGGACTTACAATGAGCAGTTCTTC
16 TRBD1 TRBJ2-1 NA TRBV7-3 CASSLRDRGSYNEQFF TGTGCCAGCAGCTTAAGGGACAGGGGCTCCTACAATGAGCAGTTCTTC
16 TRBD1 TRBJ2-5 NA TRBV18 CASSPSGTGVQETQYF TGTGCCAGCTCACCATCCGGGACAGGGGTCCAAGAGACCCAGTACTTC
14 NA TRBJ2-3 NA TRBV10-1 CASSESITQNTQYF TGCGCCAGCAGTGAGTCGATTACTCAAAATACGCAGTATTTT
14 NA TRBJ1-1 NA TRBV4-1 CASSQIGENTEAFF TGCGCCAGCAGCCAAATAGGGGAGAACACTGAAGCTTTCTTT
14 NA TRBJ2-5 NA TRBV5-1 CASSSTVRQETQYF TGCGCCAGCAGCTCGACAGTCCGCCAAGAGACCCAGTACTTC
13 TRBD1 TRBJ1-4 NA TRBV3-1/TRBV3-2 CASSQTTGKELFF TGTGCCAGCAGCCAAACGACAGGGAAGGAACTGTTTTTT
17 NA TRBJ2-2 few TRBV5-1 CASSSGTGTEDTGELFF TGCGCCAGCAGCTCCGGAACAGGGACGGAAGACACCGGGGAGCTGTTTTTT
15 TRBD2 TRBJ2-7 NA TRBV29-1 CSVEVGFSGADRQYF TGCAGCGTTGAGGTAGGGTTTAGCGGGGCCGATCGGCAGTACTTC
14 NA TRBJ1-2 NA TRBV5-5 CASSLNWPGYGYTF TGTGCCAGCAGCTTGAATTGGCCCGGGTATGGCTACACCTTC
13 NA TRBJ2-1 once TRBV4-1 CASRPTGYSEQFF TGCGCCAGCAGACCTACGGGGTACAGTGAGCAGTTCTTC
14 NA TRBJ2-4 once TRBV3-1/TRBV3-2 CASSQAPSRNIQYF TGTGCCAGCAGCCAAGCGCCCTCCCGGAACATTCAGTACTTC
13 NA TRBJ2-7 NA TRBV27 CASRGHHSYEQYF TGTGCCAGCAGGGGACACCACTCCTACGAGCAGTACTTC
14 NA TRBJ1-1 NA TRBV10-3 CAISSLNMNTEAFF TGTGCCATCAGCTCCTTAAACATGAACACTGAAGCTTTCTTT
18 NA TRBJ1-3 NA TRBV14 CASSHWREFLSGGNTIYF TGTGCCAGCAGCCATTGGAGAGAGTTCCTATCGGGGGGAAACACCATATATTTT
15 TRBD2 TRBJ2-7 few TRBV11-2 CASSLGGGSPYEQYF TGTGCCAGCAGCTTAGGAGGCGGGAGCCCCTACGAGCAGTACTTC
16 NA TRBJ2-2 once TRBV5-4 CASSFVGGAVTGELFF TGTGCCAGCAGCTTCGTTGGGGGGGCGGTCACCGGGGAGCTGTTTTTT
16 NA TRBJ2-5 NA TRBV18 CASSPLNRGTQETQYF TGTGCCAGCTCACCACTTAATCGGGGGACCCAAGAGACCCAGTACTTC
20 TRBD2 TRBJ2-3 NA TRBV4-1 CASSLRTGTSGFPSSDTQYF TGCGCCAGCAGCCTCCGGACGGGGACTAGCGGGTTCCCATCATCGGATACGCAGTATTTT
13 TRBD1 TRBJ2-3 few TRBV29-1 CSGETGGPDTQYF TGCAGCGGCGAGACAGGGGGCCCGGATACGCAGTATTTT
14 NA TRBJ2-1 NA TRBV30 CAWSLPYLYNEQFF TGTGCCTGGAGCCTCCCCTATCTTTACAATGAGCAGTTCTTC
10 NA TRBJ2-7 NA TRBV10-1 CARSAYEQYF TGCGCCAGGAGCGCGTACGAGCAGTACTTC
13 TRBD1 TRBJ2-7 NA TRBV30 CAWSVGTVYEQYF TGTGCCTGGAGTGTGGGGACAGTCTACGAGCAGTACTTC
16 TRBD2 TRBJ2-7 few TRBV6-4 CASSLNSGGALYEQYF TGTGCCAGCAGTCTAAATAGCGGGGGGGCCCTCTACGAGCAGTACTTC
13 TRBD2 TRBJ2-1 once TRBV10-3 CAIKTSGTEEQFF TGTGCCATCAAGACTAGCGGGACTGAGGAGCAGTTCTTC
16 TRBD2 TRBJ2-1 NA TRBV7-2 CASSRLGEGPYNEQFF TGTGCCAGCAGCAGATTAGGGGAGGGCCCCTACAATGAGCAGTTCTTC
17 NA TRBJ2-1 NA TRBV7-9 CASTRGGGGRTYNEQFF TGTGCCAGCACTCGAGGGGGTGGCGGTAGGACCTACAATGAGCAGTTCTTC
15 NA TRBJ2-1 NA TRBV18 CASSPGLLNYNEQFF TGTGCCAGCTCCCCTGGACTACTTAACTACAATGAGCAGTTCTTC
18 NA TRBJ2-3 NA TRBV21-1 CASSKVPLTSGPQDTQYF TGTGCCAGCAGCAAAGTTCCCCTGACTAGCGGGCCCCAGGATACGCAGTATTTT
14 TRBD1 TRBJ1-2 NA TRBV19 CASSGADRVDGYTF TGTGCCAGTAGTGGAGCCGACAGGGTAGATGGCTACACCTTC
17 TRBD1 TRBJ1-5 NA TRBV19 CASSTDRGRLRNQPQHF TGTGCCAGTAGTACCGACAGGGGGAGGCTTCGCAATCAGCCCCAGCATTTT
15 TRBD1 TRBJ2-3 once TRBV24-1 CATSDRTGGTDTQYF TGTGCCACCAGTGATCGGACAGGGGGAACAGATACGCAGTATTTT
15 NA TRBJ2-3 once TRBV24-1 CATSDATGYTDTQYF TGTGCCACCAGTGATGCCACAGGGTACACAGATACGCAGTATTTT
13 NA TRBJ1-1 NA TRBV30 CAWSEGQNTEAFF TGTGCCTGGAGCGAGGGACAAAACACTGAAGCTTTCTTT